The entry below describes one T cell receptor (beta chain). Source study methods: Estimates of nucleated cell counts were drawn from the amplification of reference gene primers. The table came from immunoSEQ multiplex PCR; TCRdb's copy has only in-frame clones and leaves some out. V and J calls and clone size are copied from that table; D and trimming were computed from the DNA. The sample has some 250,000 clones, approximately 86% seen once. Germline V gene sequence: CDR1 MNHEY, CDR2 SMNVEV (reference sequence). The ends were cut back, 6 bases at V and 3 bases at J, with 9 bases in the middle. The CDR3 is made up of 13 amino acids. The record originates from a study of blood T cell repertoires in COVID-19. Overall study context: PBMCs, B-cell-depleted T cells, or T cells were the source of the cDNA or gDNA that made up the material.

Specimen: peripheral blood. This chain joins TRBV27 and TRBJ2-1; possibly TRBD2 for D (5 bases). This sequence originates from a man younger than 45 with active or convalescent COVID-19. The CDR3 coding sequence is TGTGCCAGCAGGGACTGGGACTACAATGAGCAGTTCTTC. Encoded protein: CASRDWDYNEQFF.